In this sample, the clone carrying this T cell receptor (beta chain) turned up a few times. Its antigen is unknown. The sample is drawn from a study of cytomegalovirus exposure and HLA in healthy donors. Study-level results: Most TCR beta V segments were productive about 87% or about 30% of the time in an earlier analysis.

The CDR3 contains 18 residues. The primer mix had 60 Vbeta and 13 Jbeta primers. Per the original methods: Later reanalysis found around 74 million unique TCR beta chains, about 11 million of them shared. Repertoires were generated with immunoSEQ multiplex PCR, while TCRdb's copy carries only in-frame clones and drops some. V and J calls and clone size are given by that table; D and trimming were obtained from the DNA. The sample has about 150,000 clones, 55% to 75% seen once. J is TRBJ2-5 and V is TRBV21-1; the table's D call, TRBD2, was not checked against the DNA. TRBV21-1 is deemed a pseudogene. Sequences were obtained from PBMCs. This TCR was recovered from a woman aged 55-70 years in good health and CMV-seropositive. CDR3 region: CASSPKDLAGGVEETQYF. CDR3 in DNA: TGTGCCAGCAGCCCCAAGGATCTAGCGGGAGGGGTGGAAGAGACCCAGTACTTC.